This entry concerns a single T cell receptor beta chain. Its antigen is not known. Study-level points and caveats: Tumor-infiltrating Treg TCR alpha and beta sequences overlapped most with tumor naive CD4+ T cells, then blood naive.

Constant-region reverse primers amplified full-length variable regions, followed by semi-nested Nested Universal Primer A PCR. TCRdb itself ran the 5' RACE reads through MiXCR, one entry per CDR3 protein. The sample lists roughly 52,000 distinct CDR3 sequences, under 20% occurring once. Germline CDR1 SGHTA, CDR2 FQGNSA. This CDR3 spans 13 amino acids. The ends were cut back, 8 bases at V and 2 bases at J, with 11 bases in the middle. The chain links TRBV7-2 to TRBJ2-3; D gene ambiguous. This clonotype was sampled from a female donor with breast cancer. Sequencing was performed on naive CD4+ T cells sorted from blood. Subset specified: naive CD4+ T cells, CD4+CD45RA+CD25-. CDR3 in amino acids: CASSTEHTDTQYF. CDR3 nucleotides: TGTGCCAGCTCCACAGAGCACACAGATACGCAGTATTTT.